Included here is one TCR beta chain sequence, with context. CDR1 is MNHEY, CDR2 SMNVEV, per germline (reference sequence). Trimming took off 6 bases at V and 1 base at J, with 18 bases between the two ends. CDR3 length: 16 residues. This entry belongs to a study of CD8+ T cells in alopecia areata. Study-wide background: Tofacitinib ran for 6 to 18 months before 6 months off drug.

Individuals with alopecia areata gave both lesional scalp punch biopsies and peripheral blood for collection. Reverse transcription of extracted RNA yielded cDNA, which provided the sequencing template. Here immunoSEQ multiplex PCR was the method, and the copy in TCRdb shows in-frame clones only, minus some. The data contain about 15,000 clones, more than 50% of them singletons. The clonotype originates from a human donor with alopecia areata. The sample consisted of skin. V is TRBV27 and J is TRBJ1-1, with D possibly TRBD1 on 5 matching bases. DNA for the CDR3: TGTGCCAGCAGCAACCGAAGGGGCCAGAGGAACACTGAAGCTTTCTTT. This codes for CASSNRRGQRNTEAFF.